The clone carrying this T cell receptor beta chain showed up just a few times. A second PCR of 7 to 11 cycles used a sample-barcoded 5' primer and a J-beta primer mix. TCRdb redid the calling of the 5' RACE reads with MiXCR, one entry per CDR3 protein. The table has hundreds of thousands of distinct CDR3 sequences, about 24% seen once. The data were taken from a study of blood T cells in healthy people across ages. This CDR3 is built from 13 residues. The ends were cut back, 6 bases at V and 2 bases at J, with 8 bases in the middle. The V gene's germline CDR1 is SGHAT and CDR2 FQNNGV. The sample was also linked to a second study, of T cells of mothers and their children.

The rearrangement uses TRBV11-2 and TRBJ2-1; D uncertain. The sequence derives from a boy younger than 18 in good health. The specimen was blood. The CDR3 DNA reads TGTGCCAGCAGGCGGATTGCCTACAATGAGCAGTTCTTC. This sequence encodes CASRRIAYNEQFF.